Listed below are T cell receptor beta chains from one sample, sequenced in a study of T cell changes during pregnancy in multiple sclerosis. Only in-frame clones appear in the TCRdb table, and some are missing; sequencing was by immunoSEQ multiplex PCR. The sample carries approximately 41,000 clones, around 93% recorded once. The material was CD8+ T cells from peripheral blood mononuclear cells, obtained in the third trimester of pregnancy. The receptors stem from a female donor with multiple sclerosis, enrolled in a pregnancy study. Both conserved end residues are part of each CDR3. Rows give clone size only sometimes, using once, few, many, or a class for an expanded clone.

j_call: TRBJ2-1
v_call: TRBV4-2
clone_size: -
cdr3_aa: CASSQELAVHEQFF

j_call: TRBJ2-2
v_call: TRBV13
clone_size: -
cdr3_aa: CASSLEGTYETGELFF

j_call: TRBJ1-5
v_call: TRBV6-1
clone_size: -
cdr3_aa: CASRSDRGDQPQHF

j_call: TRBJ2-1
v_call: TRBV19
clone_size: -
cdr3_aa: CASSLQDRGSYNEQFF

j_call: TRBJ2-5
v_call: TRBV2
clone_size: -
cdr3_aa: CASRGTGTETQYF

j_call: TRBJ2-1
v_call: TRBV13
clone_size: -
cdr3_aa: CASSPRRGEQFF

j_call: TRBJ2-3
v_call: TRBV19
clone_size: once
cdr3_aa: CASSSAEFSTDTQYF

j_call: TRBJ2-1
v_call: TRBV7-9
clone_size: -
cdr3_aa: CASSPDRMYNEQFF

j_call: TRBJ2-1
v_call: TRBV28
clone_size: -
cdr3_aa: CASRGVSYNEQFF

j_call: TRBJ2-1
v_call: TRBV7-9
clone_size: -
cdr3_aa: CASSLDAGAYNEQFF

j_call: TRBJ2-5
v_call: TRBV7-9
clone_size: -
cdr3_aa: CASSTTRQGETQYF

j_call: TRBJ2-1
v_call: TRBV4-1
clone_size: -
cdr3_aa: CASSQAGLAGHQEFF

j_call: TRBJ2-5
v_call: TRBV27
clone_size: -
cdr3_aa: CATLDRISETQYF

j_call: TRBJ2-7
v_call: TRBV19
clone_size: -
cdr3_aa: CASSIGQGVWNEQYF

j_call: TRBJ2-1
v_call: TRBV27
clone_size: -
cdr3_aa: CASSLYTSGSYNEQFF

j_call: TRBJ2-2
v_call: TRBV29-1
clone_size: -
cdr3_aa: CSVEVRGTGELFF

j_call: TRBJ1-3
v_call: TRBV19
clone_size: -
cdr3_aa: CASSTGTVGNTIYF

j_call: TRBJ1-4
v_call: TRBV28
clone_size: -
cdr3_aa: CASSSRQGENEKLFF

j_call: TRBJ2-3
v_call: TRBV9
clone_size: -
cdr3_aa: CASSPWDRSADTQYF

j_call: TRBJ2-2
v_call: TRBV7-2
clone_size: -
cdr3_aa: CASSPVVGELFF

j_call: TRBJ2-7
v_call: TRBV13
clone_size: once
cdr3_aa: CASSPQQGSVYEQYF

j_call: TRBJ1-1
v_call: TRBV6-6
clone_size: -
cdr3_aa: CASSSRPYADTEAFF

j_call: TRBJ2-7
v_call: TRBV28
clone_size: -
cdr3_aa: CASSSPGLSYEQYF

j_call: TRBJ2-7
v_call: TRBV2
clone_size: once
cdr3_aa: CASSRRGQGVLGEQYF

j_call: TRBJ2-5
v_call: TRBV19
clone_size: once
cdr3_aa: CASSIFDSPQETQYF

j_call: TRBJ2-7
v_call: TRBV5-1
clone_size: -
cdr3_aa: CASTLGQGLNEQYF

j_call: TRBJ1-5
v_call: TRBV6-6
clone_size: -
cdr3_aa: CASSPRQGDSNQPQHF

j_call: TRBJ2-7
v_call: TRBV6-1
clone_size: -
cdr3_aa: CASSELKGPGYEQYF

j_call: TRBJ2-7
v_call: TRBV19
clone_size: once
cdr3_aa: CASSTGVKNEQYF